These 21 T cell receptor beta chains share one sample of origin, sequenced in a study of long-term antiretroviral therapy in people with HIV. This was the immunoSEQ v3.0 assay at survey level. The method was immunoSEQ multiplex PCR; TCRdb's version includes in-frame clones alone and lacks a portion of them. The sample carries roughly 27,000 clones, about 85% recorded once. Sequenced material: unsorted PBMCs, taken 2.3 years after starting antiretroviral therapy. These receptors all come from a man in his forties or fifties with HIV.

This chain uses TRBV27 with TRBJ1-2; the D is unclear. Trimming cost V 5 bases and J 4 bases, with 5 bases left between them. The CDR3 is made up of 11 amino acids. Germline V CDR1 and CDR2: MNHEY, SMNVEV (reference sequence). The DNA for the CDR3 is TGTGCCAGCAGTGACGGCTATGGCTACACCTTC. This encodes CASSDGYGYTF.

The chain couples TRBV7-9 to TRBJ1-1, with TRBD1 as a possible D gene (5 bases). The V and J ends lost 5 bases and 1 base respectively, with 23 bases between them. This CDR3 has 18 residues. The germline V gene encodes CDR1 SEHNR and CDR2 FQNEAQ (reference sequence). The CDR3 coding sequence is TGTGCCAGCAGCCGTAGACAGATCCAAAGCGAGAGGAACACTGAAGCTTTCTTT. It specifies CASSRRQIQSERNTEAFF.

V usage is TRBV13 and J usage is TRBJ2-5, with 7 bases lining up with TRBD1. V shed 3 bases and J 4 bases; nucleotides not matched to a gene: 11. The CDR3 runs to 16 residues. CDR1 and CDR2 from the germline V gene are PRHDT and FYEKMQ (reference sequence). In DNA, the CDR3 is TGTGCCAGCAGCTTCCTGACAGGGAAGGGGAGAGAGACCCAGTACTTC. It specifies CASSFLTGKGRETQYF.

The V and J genes are TRBV15 and TRBJ2-1; tentative D call: TRBD2 (5 bases). The CDR3 covers 16 residues. Trimming stripped 1 base from V and 5 bases from J, with 15 bases between. Germline V gene lookup returns CDR1 LNHNV and CDR2 YYDKDF (reference sequence). The CDR3 region has the DNA TGTGCCACCAGCAGAGTCCGCGGCGGGTCCGACAATGAGCAGTTCTTC. This translates into CATSRVRGGSDNEQFF. Using reference TRBV15 and TRBJ2-1 for the parts outside the CDR3, the full variable domain is DAMVIQNPRYQVTQFGKPVTLSCSQTLNHNVMYWYQQKSSQAPKLLFHYYDKDFNNEADTPDNFQSRRPNTSFCFLDIRSPGLGDTAMYLCATSRVRGGSDNEQFFGPGTRLTVL.

The rearrangement links TRBV2 to TRBJ2-7; TRBD1 aligns across 7 bases. V lost 7 bases, J lost 0 bases, and 9 bases stayed unmatched. The germline CDR1 and CDR2 sequences are SNHLY and FYNNEI. The CDR3 length is 15 residues. The CDR3, as DNA: TGTGCCAGCATGGCGGACAGGTTAAGCTCCTACGAGCAGTACTTC. The encoded protein is CASMADRLSSYEQYF.

This clone was seen only a few times. The chain recombines TRBV10-1 with TRBJ1-1; tentative D call: TRBD1 (6 bases). This CDR3 spans 13 amino acids. V shed 0 bases and J shed 6 bases, with 8 bases lying between them. Germline CDR1 WNHNN, CDR2 SYGVQD (reference sequence). The DNA for the CDR3 is TGCGCCAGCAGTGAGTCGGAGGGGGCTGAAGCTTTCTTT. It yields the protein CASSESEGAEAFF.

The sample holds a few counts of this clone. The chain carries TRBV4-2 and TRBJ1-2; the match to TRBD1 covers 9 bases. The CDR3 spans 14 residues. Germline V gene sequence: CDR1 LGHNA, CDR2 YNFKEQ. V trimming: 2 bases; J trimming: 8 bases; junction bases outside the gene matches: 6. CDR3 DNA sequence: TGTGCCAGCAGCCAACCGGGACAGGGATTAGGCTACACCTTC. This codes for CASSQPGQGLGYTF.

This clone was seen more than once but under ten times. This chain uses TRBV4-1 with TRBJ2-7; 9 bases are a match to TRBD1. The CDR3 has 15 residues. The germline V gene has CDR1 MGHRA and CDR2 YSYEKL. V shed 5 bases, J shed 3 bases, and the junction held 8 bases outside the gene matches. The DNA for the CDR3 is TGCGCCAGCAGCACCCGACAGGGGGAAGTCTACGAGCAGTACTTC. Residues: CASSTRQGEVYEQYF.

The rearrangement joins TRBV9 to TRBJ2-5; 14 bases match TRBD2. Trimming cost V 4 bases and J 5 bases; bases outside gene matches: 7. Germline values: CDR1 SGDLS, CDR2 YYNGEE. The CDR3 consists of 16 residues. The CDR3 DNA sequence: TGTGCCAGCAGCCCGCGACTAGCGGGAGGGATGGAGACCCAGTACTTC. It translates to CASSPRLAGGMETQYF.

The rearrangement joins TRBV5-8 to TRBJ2-2; 8 nucleotides line up with TRBD1. Per the germline V gene, CDR1 is SGHTS and CDR2 is YDEGEE. V gave up 6 bases and J gave up 6 bases; unmatched junction bases: 10. CDR3 length: 15 residues. For the CDR3, the DNA is TGTGCCAGCATCCTCGGACAGGGTCGGGCCGGGGAGCTGTTTTTT. As protein: CASILGQGRAGELFF.

The V gene is TRBV15, the J gene TRBJ2-7; D ambiguous. The CDR3 is made up of 15 amino acids. With 0 bases removed from V and 5 bases from J, the gap between germline ends came to 14 bases. Germline V gene lookup returns CDR1 LNHNV and CDR2 YYDKDF (reference sequence). In DNA, the CDR3 is TGTGCCACCAGCAGAGATTATGACGGGTTCCACGAGCAGTACTTC. This encodes CATSRDYDGFHEQYF.

The V gene is TRBV13, the J gene TRBJ2-3; D is ambiguous. Looked up from germline, CDR1 is PRHDT and CDR2 is FYEKMQ (reference sequence). Trimming pared 11 bases from V and 0 bases from J, leaving 9 bases between. The CDR3 has 12 amino acids. The CDR3 region has the DNA TGTGCCTCCCGGAATAGCACAGATACGCAGTATTTT. This translates into CASRNSTDTQYF.

The V and J genes are TRBV6-6 and TRBJ1-4; D not resolved. The CDR3 is made up of 14 amino acids. The germline gives CDR1 MNHNY, CDR2 SVGAGI (reference sequence). The ends were cut back, 2 bases at V and 7 bases at J, with 11 bases in the middle. CDR3: CASSYEPWGEKLFF. In DNA, the CDR3 is TGTGCCAGCAGTTACGAGCCCTGGGGTGAAAAACTGTTTTTT.

This clone has just a few counts. CDR3 in amino acids: CASSLGQGTYEQYF. The DNA of the CDR3 is TGTGCCAGCAGTTTGGGCCAGGGAACCTACGAGCAGTACTTC. The rearrangement links TRBV27 to TRBJ2-7, with D maybe TRBD1 (5 bases). The V and J ends lost 3 bases and 2 bases respectively, with 11 bases between them. The germline CDR1 and CDR2 sequences are MNHEY and SMNVEV (reference sequence). The CDR3 covers 14 residues.

The chain links TRBV11-2 to TRBJ2-3; 8 nucleotides line up with TRBD2. The germline gives CDR1 SGHAT, CDR2 FQNNGV. The CDR3 covers 17 residues. The trim removed 0 bases at V and 1 base at J, leaving 6 bases unmatched. Here the CDR3 DNA reads TGTGCCAGCAGCTTAGACGGGGCGGGGGGCCGCACAGATACGCAGTATTTT. This encodes CASSLDGAGGRTDTQYF.

The chain carries TRBV6-5 and TRBJ2-4; D possibly matches TRBD1 or TRBD2 (5 bases each). V was shortened by 8 bases and J by 9 bases, with 14 bases between the two germline ends. The CDR3 contains 12 residues. Germline-derived CDR1 and CDR2 are MNHEY and SVGAGI. CDR3 protein: CASSRGQGIQYF. DNA for the CDR3: TGTGCCAGCTCACGGGGCCAAGGCATTCAGTACTTC.

The rearrangement uses TRBV30 and TRBJ2-1; D perhaps matches TRBD2 (6 bases). The CDR3 sequence is 13 residues long. CDR1 is GTSNPN, CDR2 SVGIG, per germline (reference sequence). Trimming shortened V by 1 base and J by 6 bases, and 10 bases separated the two germline ends. This chain's CDR3 is CAWSGLGFNEQFF. The DNA of the CDR3 is TGTGCCTGGAGTGGACTAGGGTTCAATGAGCAGTTCTTC.

The genes are TRBV6-1 and TRBJ2-1; D is possibly TRBD1 or TRBD2 (6 bases each). Germline CDR1 reads MNHNS; CDR2 reads SASEGT. Trimming took 8 bases from V and 2 from J, leaving 16 bases between them. The length of the CDR3 is 15 residues. CDR3: CASLGGPRAYNEQFF. The CDR3 DNA follows: TGTGCCAGCCTCGGGGGCCCTAGGGCCTACAATGAGCAGTTCTTC.

The rearrangement uses TRBV6-6 and TRBJ2-1; D is undetermined. This CDR3 is built from 16 residues. Trimming cost V 5 bases and J 0 bases, with 14 bases left between them. Germline V lookup: CDR1 MNHNY, CDR2 SVGAGI (reference sequence). The CDR3 sequence is CASSLNSYISYNEQFF. In nucleotides, the CDR3 is TGTGCCAGCAGTCTTAACAGTTACATCTCCTACAATGAGCAGTTCTTC.

The gene calls are TRBV5-1 and TRBJ1-6; a possible D gene is TRBD1 (6 bases). This CDR3 spans 16 amino acids. CDR1 is SGHRS and CDR2 is YFSETQ in the germline V gene. V shed 5 bases and J shed 4 bases, with 16 bases lying between them. The CDR3 region is CASSLAGDQYNSPLHF. CDR3 in DNA: TGCGCCAGCAGTTTAGCAGGGGACCAATATAATTCACCCCTCCACTTT.

This CDR3 is CASSLDPTGEQFF. The DNA for the CDR3 is TGCGCCAGCAGCTTGGACCCCACCGGTGAGCAGTTCTTC. J is TRBJ2-1 and V is TRBV5-1, with D hard to call. Germline assignment: CDR1 SGHRS and CDR2 YFSETQ. V dropped 0 bases and J dropped 9 bases, with 10 bases sitting between them. The CDR3 is 13 residues long.